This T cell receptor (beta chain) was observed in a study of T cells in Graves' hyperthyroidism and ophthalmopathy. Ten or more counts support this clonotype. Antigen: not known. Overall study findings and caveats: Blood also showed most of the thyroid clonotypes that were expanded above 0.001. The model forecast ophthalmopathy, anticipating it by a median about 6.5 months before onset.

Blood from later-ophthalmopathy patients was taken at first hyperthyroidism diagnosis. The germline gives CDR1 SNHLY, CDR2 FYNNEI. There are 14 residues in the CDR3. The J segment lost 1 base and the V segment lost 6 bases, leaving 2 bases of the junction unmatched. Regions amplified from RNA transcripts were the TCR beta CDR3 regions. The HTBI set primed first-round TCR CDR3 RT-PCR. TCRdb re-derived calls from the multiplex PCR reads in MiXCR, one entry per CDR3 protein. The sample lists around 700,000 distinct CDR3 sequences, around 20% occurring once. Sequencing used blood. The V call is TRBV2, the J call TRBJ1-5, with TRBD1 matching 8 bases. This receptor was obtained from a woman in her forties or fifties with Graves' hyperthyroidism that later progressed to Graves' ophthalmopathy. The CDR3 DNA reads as TGTGCCAGCAGCTGGACAGGGAGCAATCAGCCCCAGCATTTT. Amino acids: CASSWTGSNQPQHF.